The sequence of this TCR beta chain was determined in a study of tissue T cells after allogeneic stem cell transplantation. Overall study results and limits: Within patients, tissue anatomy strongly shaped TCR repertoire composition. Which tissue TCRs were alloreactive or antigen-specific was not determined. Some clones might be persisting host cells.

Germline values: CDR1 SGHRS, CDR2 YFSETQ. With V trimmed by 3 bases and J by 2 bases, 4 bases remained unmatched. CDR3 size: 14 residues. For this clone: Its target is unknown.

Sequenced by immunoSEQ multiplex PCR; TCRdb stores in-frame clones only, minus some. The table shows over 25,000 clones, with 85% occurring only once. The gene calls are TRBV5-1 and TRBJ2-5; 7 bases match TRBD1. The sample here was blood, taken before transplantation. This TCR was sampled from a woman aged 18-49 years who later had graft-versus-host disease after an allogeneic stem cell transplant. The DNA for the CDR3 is TGCGCCAGCAGCTCTGGACAGGTACAAGAGACCCAGTACTTC. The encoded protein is CASSSGQVQETQYF.